Listed below are T cell receptor beta chains from one sample, sequenced in a study of T-cell reconstitution after alpha-beta-depleted transplantation in children. From the PCR reads, TCRdb called clonotypes with MiXCR, one entry per CDR3 protein. The table shows about 690,000 distinct CDR3 sequences, with 15% to 20% occurring only once. Specimen: PBMCs from the stem cell graft donor, collected from the stem cell graft. These receptors all come from a human donor who donated a stem cell graft to a child with acute myeloid leukemia. Each CDR3 is given without its conserved first and last residue. The size entry is marked missing in some rows and otherwise reads once, few, many or a size class.

J	size	V	CDR3
TRBJ2-7	few	TRBV20-1	SVIRDRSYEQY
TRBJ1-5	many	TRBV20-1	SARRGPNQPQH
TRBJ2-5	NA	TRBV7-9	ASSPRDRAETQY
TRBJ2-1	NA	TRBV12-3/TRBV12-4	ASSHNVRDSPF
TRBJ1-4	NA	TRBV7-2	ASSSWTATNEKLF
TRBJ2-1	few	TRBV27	ASSLSMSRYNEQF
TRBJ2-1	NA	TRBV7-9	ASSFVGVMENEQF
TRBJ2-1	NA	TRBV11-3	ASSLAGGVYNEQF
TRBJ2-7	NA	TRBV9	ASSPRLAGGYEQY
TRBJ2-5	few	TRBV9	ASSRSGLQETQY
TRBJ1-4	NA	TRBV12-3/TRBV12-4	ASSPRPGEKLF
TRBJ1-1	NA	TRBV25-1	ASSATGGTAF
TRBJ2-3	few	TRBV11-2	ASSLKLVGGFRSTDTQY
TRBJ1-2	many	TRBV29-1	SVDGGARGDGYT
TRBJ1-1	many	TRBV12-3/TRBV12-4	ASSLVYTEAF
TRBJ2-3	many	TRBV6-1	ASMILAGGSADTQY
TRBJ2-3	many	TRBV7-2	ASSSPWGASTDTQY
TRBJ1-2	many	TRBV20-1	SARLLPGVGYGYT
TRBJ2-7	few	TRBV7-8	ASSAIAGSPGAEQY
TRBJ2-5	few	TRBV28	ASSIPGTSGSNRTQY
TRBJ2-5	many	TRBV29-1	SVEALGGTGETQY
TRBJ1-1	many	TRBV29-1	SVKRGDTEAF
TRBJ2-3	NA	TRBV24-1	ATSGRGSASDTQY
TRBJ1-1	NA	TRBV25-1	ASRGSGTENTEAF
TRBJ2-1	NA	TRBV27	ASSLIPVRNEQF
TRBJ2-4	many	TRBV20-1	SASPGAGLGNIQY
TRBJ1-5	few	TRBV12-3/TRBV12-4	ASSLGQAKARPQH
TRBJ2-1	few	TRBV6-2/TRBV6-3	ASSYSGTSGGVYNEQF
TRBJ2-7	few	TRBV6-2/TRBV6-3	ASIRQEGDYEQY
TRBJ1-4	NA	TRBV7-2	ASSPRGRADEKLF
TRBJ2-1	NA	TRBV20-1	SARDSGGTSSYNEQF
TRBJ1-2	NA	TRBV5-1	ASSFETGSYGYT
TRBJ1-1	many	TRBV5-1	ASSRDSLNTEAF
TRBJ1-4	NA	TRBV20-1	SARVAATNEKLF
TRBJ2-4	many	TRBV7-2	ASSDSRRLY
TRBJ2-7	NA	TRBV20-1	SGGLAGGGYEQY
TRBJ1-2	NA	TRBV27	ASSSSGQASYGYT
TRBJ2-5	many	TRBV20-1	SASGTSSGETQY
TRBJ1-2	few	TRBV20-1	SARSAGEGYT
TRBJ2-1	few	TRBV5-1	ASSVILAGGPGNEQF
TRBJ2-5	many	TRBV28	ASSTGTGPY
TRBJ2-1	many	TRBV20-1	SALDRHSYNEQF
TRBJ2-7	NA	TRBV30	AWTGSYEQY
TRBJ2-5	NA	TRBV20-1	SAISYRGMGDEETQY
TRBJ1-2	many	TRBV29-1	SASRGPEDGYT
TRBJ2-3	many	TRBV7-3	ASSLAAGRPGDTQY
TRBJ2-1	NA	TRBV27	ASSLRGAGGYNEQF
TRBJ2-6	few	TRBV29-1	SVEDRGTGPGANVLT
TRBJ2-1	many	TRBV20-1	SARDTGPSSYNEQF
TRBJ1-2	many	TRBV20-1	SARDQRGQGPRVYGYT
TRBJ2-7	NA	TRBV7-8	ASSSRPTGTAFYEQY
TRBJ1-2	few	TRBV12-3/TRBV12-4	ASSPQGAWGYT
TRBJ2-1	many	TRBV12-3/TRBV12-4	ASSLGTGGAGNEQF